This T cell receptor (beta chain) emerged from a study of shared clonotypes between healthy human individuals. Only one count was recorded for this clone. The germline V and J ends were trimmed by 1 base and 6 bases, with 13 bases remaining between them. Germline V CDR1 and CDR2: LNHDA, SQIVND (reference sequence). The length of the CDR3 is 14 residues. The protocol was immunoSEQ multiplex PCR, while the TCRdb copy is restricted to in-frame clones and leaves out a portion. The data show about 1.1 million clones, 60% to 85% seen once. Material: memory CD4+ T cells from PBMCs. Subset defined: CD45RA-negative fraction. The chain recombines TRBV19 with TRBJ2-7; weak D call: TRBD1 (6 bases). This sequence was found in a man between 18 and 29 years old in good health. Some clones in this sample may be carry-over from other donors' samples. CDR3 DNA: TGTGCCAGTAGTATAGCAGGGGACAAGGGCGAGCAGTACTTC. It is translated as CASSIAGDKGEQYF.